The 16 T cell receptor beta chains below come from one sample, sequenced in a study of regulatory T cells in long-lasting Graves disease. Time point reported: persistent/refractory GD, antithyroid drugs over 5 years with positive TRAb. RNA extracted from PBMCs served as the sequencing template. Sequencing libraries for TCR beta were prepared with iRepertoire HTBI primers and Arm-PCR of CDR3 regions. In TCRdb, the multiplex PCR reads were re-called with MiXCR into one record per CDR3 protein. Among some 470,000 distinct CDR3 sequences listed, 20% to 25% were seen once. Sequences were derived from peripheral blood mononuclear cells (PBMCs), sampled when the disease was refractory, from a patient treated with antithyroid drugs. The receptor set was obtained from a female donor with Graves disease.

The genes are TRBV28 and TRBJ1-6, with 10 bases matching TRBD1. Germline CDR1 reads MDHEN; CDR2 reads SYDVKM. The CDR3 sequence is 14 residues long. Losses at the gene ends were 4 bases for V and 18 bases for J; bases not matched to a gene: 12. CDR3 sequence reads: CASSSSLDRGPGHF. In DNA form, the CDR3 reads TGTGCCAGCAGTTCCAGCCTCGACAGGGGGCCTGGCCACTTT. The variable domain in full, completed from reference TRBV28 and TRBJ1-6, reads DVKVTQSSRYLVKRTGEKVFLECVQDMDHENMFWYRQDPGLGLRLIYFSYDVKMKEKGDIPEGYSVSREKKERFSLILESASTNQTSMYLCASSSSLDRGPGHFGNGTRLTVT.

In this sample, this clonotype turned up many times. V is TRBV2 and J is TRBJ2-7; a weak D match, TRBD2 (6 bases). The CDR3 contains 15 residues. The V gene lost 5 bases and the J gene lost 0 bases, with 14 bases spanning the gap. Germline CDR1 reads SNHLY; CDR2 reads FYNNEI. The CDR3 region has the DNA TGTGCCAGCAGTCGGGACTGGCCATACTCCTACGAGCAGTACTTC. It encodes CASSRDWPYSYEQYF.

The J gene is TRBJ2-5, the V gene TRBV20-1, with D maybe TRBD1 (5 bases). The V end lost 0 bases, the J end lost 5 bases, and 7 bases lay between the germline ends. From germline, CDR1 is DFQATT and CDR2 SNEGSKA (reference sequence). The CDR3 covers 12 residues. Written as DNA, the CDR3 is TGCAGTGCTAGAGATCACAGGGAGACCCAGTACTTC. Protein product: CSARDHRETQYF.

This clonotype was found many times. The J gene is TRBJ2-4, the V gene TRBV2, with 7 bases lining up with TRBD1. The CDR3 consists of 15 residues. Unmatched junction bases numbered 10, after V lost 6 bases and J lost 5 bases. Germline CDR1 and CDR2: SNHLY and FYNNEI. The CDR3 spells CASSAGQAWENIQYF. CDR3 in DNA: TGTGCCAGCAGCGCTGGACAGGCCTGGGAAAACATTCAGTACTTC.

This clonotype was seen repeatedly, ten times or more. V is TRBV27 and J is TRBJ1-2, with TRBD1 identical over 8 bases. Germline values: CDR1 MNHEY, CDR2 SMNVEV (reference sequence). The CDR3 has 16 residues. With V trimmed by 1 base and J by 4 bases, 8 bases remained unmatched. The CDR3 loop reads CASSLFAGQDLYGYTF. The CDR3 DNA follows: TGTGCCAGCAGTTTATTTGCGGGACAGGACCTCTATGGCTACACCTTC.

CDR3 sequence (DNA): TGTGCCAGCAGTCAAAATATAAGACAGGCGTCCGAGCAGTACTTC. Its translation: CASSQNIRQASEQYF. The gene calls are TRBV28 and TRBJ2-7; a possible D gene is TRBD1 (6 bases). CDR1 and CDR2 from the germline V gene are MDHEN and SYDVKM. The CDR3 is made up of 15 amino acids. V was trimmed by 5 bases and J by 6 bases, leaving 20 bases between them.

In the case of this clonotype: A far larger clone is one base from this, pointing to a likely read error. The chain recombines TRBV2 with TRBJ2-7; no reliable D call. Germline CDR1 SNHLY, CDR2 FYNNEI. The V and J ends lost 5 bases and 5 bases respectively, with 13 bases between them. The CDR3 contains 13 residues. CDR3: CASSMGSVNEQYF. CDR3 sequence (DNA): TGTGCCAGCAGTATGGGCAGCGTAAACGAGCAGTACTTC. Together with reference TRBV2 and TRBJ2-7, the CDR3 gives the full variable domain: EPEVTQTPSHQVTQMGQEVILRCVPISNHLYFYWYRQILGQKVEFLVSFYNNEISEKSEIFDDQFSVERPDGSNFTLKIRSTKLEDSAMYFCASSMGSVNEQYFGPGTRLTVT.

The chain links TRBV20-1 to TRBJ1-1; D is unresolved. V dropped 6 bases and J dropped 1 base, with 12 bases sitting between them. Germline-derived CDR1 and CDR2 are DFQATT and SNEGSKA (reference sequence). This CDR3 is 13 amino acids long. The CDR3 coding sequence is TGCAGTGCCCCTCTATCATCGAACACTGAAGCTTTCTTT. It codes for CSAPLSSNTEAFF.

This clonotype was counted ten times or more. The chain has TRBV6-4 and TRBJ2-7; no firm D call. The CDR3 contains 13 residues. V dropped 5 bases and J dropped 4 bases, with 12 bases sitting between them. Germline CDR1 and CDR2: MRHNA and SNTAGT. Here the CDR3 DNA reads TGTGCCAGCAGTTACGGAGACGCATACGAGCAGTACTTC. Its translation is CASSYGDAYEQYF.

This clonotype was seen just once. V gene TRBV6-2 or TRBV6-3 combines with J gene TRBJ2-7, with D maybe TRBD2 (7 bases). The germline V and J ends were trimmed by 6 bases and 2 bases, with 14 bases remaining between them. CDR1 and CDR2 (germline): MNHEY, SVGEGT. This CDR3 is built from 14 residues. The CDR3 loop reads CASRPQRDTYEQYF. CDR3 sequence (DNA): TGTGCCAGCAGACCCCAGCGGGACACCTACGAGCAGTACTTC.

This clonotype was seen many times. The CDR3 here is CASSHIDRSNQPQHF. In DNA form, the CDR3 reads TGTGCCAGCAGCCATATCGACAGAAGCAATCAGCCCCAGCATTTT. The chain uses TRBV6-1 and TRBJ1-5, with D possibly matching TRBD1 (5 bases). CDR1 MNHNS and CDR2 SASEGT come from the germline V gene. CDR3 length: 15 residues. The ends were cut back, 6 bases at V and 1 base at J, with 13 bases in the middle.

On this clonotype: A read error may produce the germline difference seen at one junction end. This chain uses TRBV2 with TRBJ1-6; D uncertain. The germline V gene has CDR1 SNHLY and CDR2 FYNNEI. The CDR3 is 14 amino acids. Here the CDR3 reads CTSSTTLYNSPLHF. The CDR3 DNA follows: TGTACCAGCAGCACAACGCTTTATAATTCACCCCTCCACTTT.

The gene calls are TRBV19 and TRBJ2-2; 8 bases fit TRBD1. Trimming took 3 bases from V and 6 from J; bases not matched to a gene: 6. The germline CDR1 and CDR2 sequences are LNHDA and SQIVND (reference sequence). This CDR3 has 15 amino acids. The CDR3 sequence: CASSIRLRGPGELFF. The CDR3 nucleotides are TGTGCCAGTAGTATCCGACTCAGGGGGCCCGGGGAGCTGTTTTTT.

This clonotype was seen only a few times. This chain joins TRBV14 and TRBJ1-6, with unresolved D. The germline gives CDR1 SGHDN, CDR2 FVKESK. The CDR3 totals 14 residues. Trimming left V 0 bases short and J 9 bases short, with 9 bases between. For the CDR3, the DNA is TGTGCCAGCAGCCAAGATATTTGGTCTTCACCCCTCCACTTT. It codes for CASSQDIWSSPLHF.

This clonotype has a count of ten or more. A read error may produce the germline difference seen at one junction end. This chain links TRBV7-7 with TRBJ2-1, with D perhaps TRBD1 (5 bases). This CDR3 has 14 residues. Germline lookup yields CDR1 SSHAT and CDR2 FNYEAQ (reference sequence). CDR3 sequence reads: CASSPTDSFDEQFF. The DNA for the CDR3 is TGTGCTAGCAGCCCAACCGACAGTTTCGATGAGCAGTTCTTC.

V and J are TRBV29-1 and TRBJ2-7; a possible D gene is TRBD2 (5 bases). CDR1 and CDR2 (germline): SQVTM, ANQGSEA. The CDR3 spans 12 residues. The V end was cut by 2 bases, the J end by 7 bases, with 12 bases between. DNA for the CDR3: TGCAGCGTTGAATTGGGTTCGGGGGAGCAGTACTTC. It is translated as CSVELGSGEQYF.